This T cell receptor beta chain was captured in a study of OX40 agonist ivuxolimab in advanced cancers. Context from the whole study: Ivuxolimab, which targeted the costimulatory receptor OX40 (CD134), was an agonistic, fully human IgG2 monoclonal antibody. Prior anti-PD-1, anti-PD-L1 or anti-CTLA-4 therapy was permitted, and checkpoint inhibitors had been received by about 36% of dose-escalation patients. The monotherapy dose-escalation portion (N of about 50 patients) of the phase I ivuxolimab trial is reported in the paper. Partial responses were achieved by three dose-escalation patients, of whom one had hepatocellular carcinoma and two had cutaneous melanoma. Intravenous ivuxolimab was administered to patients every 2 weeks at six dose levels: 0.01, 0.1, 0.3, 1.5, 3 and 10 mg/kg. The purpose of peripheral TCRbeta sequencing was to test whether ivuxolimab changed TCR sequence diversity and led to clonal T-cell expansion. A male proportion of almost 85% and a mean age of around 60 years, ranging from 23 to 79, were recorded for the dose-escalation cohort. Among the roughly 52 dose-escalation patients, around 20 had hepatocellular carcinoma, 15 melanoma, 9 renal cell carcinoma and 9 head and neck cancer.

Patients with autoimmune disease history or receiving systemic immunosuppression were excluded from the trial. Peripheral blood for TCR sequencing was collected from all dose cohorts at baseline, on cycle 4 day 1, and on cycle 7 day 1. Samples came from an open-label, multicenter, first-in-human phase I dose-escalation trial of ivuxolimab. Adults with locally advanced or metastatic melanoma, renal cell carcinoma, hepatocellular carcinoma or head and neck squamous cell carcinoma were enrolled in the trial. CD4+ and CD8+ T cells were sorted separately from peripheral blood before TCR sequencing. What the research found in general, with its limitations: At doses of 0.1 to 3.0 mg/kg, clonal expansion of both CD4+ and CD8+ blood T cells was observed from baseline to week 6. Low levels of normalized T-cell clonal expansion were also seen in some nonresponding patients. The antigen specificity of the clonally expanded peripheral T cells was not determined. After ivuxolimab, expanded clones were on average more numerous among CD8+ T cells than among CD4+ T cells. Partial responders in the 0.1-3.0 mg/kg groups had among the lowest normalized peripheral clonal expansion, especially among CD8+ T cells.

This clone appeared once. Its antigen is still unknown. Base qualities were left out, and no much larger clone turns up one base away. For sequencing of the TCRbeta CDR3 region, genomic DNA was extracted from the sorted cells. The immunoSEQ Assay was used for sequencing of TCRbeta CDR3 regions. The source is immuneACCESS, and TCRdb retained only in-frame sequences with V and J called. Part of the clones is not carried over; for the studies checked, unresolved V genes explain less than half of this, and the remainder is unexplained. Here the sample has about 64,000 clones; approximately 84% occur a single time. The biggest ten clones account for around 3% of the sample. Its CDR3 holds 13 amino acids, cysteine through phenylalanine. The retained sequence is limited to the CDR3, 39 bases, with the frame set at the first base. Relative to germline, V is 4 bases shorter and J is 6 bases shorter, with 10 bases between their ends. From a lookup of the germline V gene (reference sequence), CDR1 and CDR2 are SEHNR and FQNEAQ.

The specimen was CD4+ or CD8+ T cells sorted from blood, collected in a trial of the OX40 agonist ivuxolimab. The chain links TRBV7-9 with TRBJ2-1, with no confidently assigned D gene. The receptor was isolated from an adult with an advanced solid tumor such as melanoma, head and neck, liver or kidney cancer. The CDR3 reads CASSYDWTNEQFF. The DNA reads TGTGCCAGCAGCTACGACTGGACCAATGAGCAGTTCTTC.